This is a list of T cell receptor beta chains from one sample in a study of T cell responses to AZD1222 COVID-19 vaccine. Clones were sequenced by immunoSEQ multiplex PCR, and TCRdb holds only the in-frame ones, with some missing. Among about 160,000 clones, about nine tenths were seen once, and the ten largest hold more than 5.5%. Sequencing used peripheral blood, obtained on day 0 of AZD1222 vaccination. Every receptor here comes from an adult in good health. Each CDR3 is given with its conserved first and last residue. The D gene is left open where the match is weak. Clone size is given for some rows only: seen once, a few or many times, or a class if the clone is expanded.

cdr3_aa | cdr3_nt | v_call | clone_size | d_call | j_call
CSVEGQQNTEAFF | TGCAGCGTTGAAGGACAGCAGAACACTGAAGCTTTCTTT | TRBV29-1 | . | . | TRBJ1-1
CASSLEGVQPQHF | TGTGCCAGCAGCTTAGAGGGGGTACAGCCCCAGCATTTT | TRBV7-2 | . | . | TRBJ1-5
CASSVGTDLLNTEAFF | TGTGCCAGCAGCGTAGGGACGGACCTCTTGAACACTGAAGCTTTCTTT | TRBV9 | . | . | TRBJ1-1
CASSIVARAGNQPQHF | TGTGCCAGTAGTATAGTCGCAAGGGCCGGCAATCAGCCCCAGCATTTT | TRBV19 | . | . | TRBJ1-5
CASSLRDGYEQYF | TGTGCCAGCAGCCTCCGGGACGGCTACGAGCAGTACTTC | TRBV6-5 | . | . | TRBJ2-7
CASSRTSLDTEAFF | TGTGCCAGCAGCCGGACGAGTTTGGACACTGAAGCTTTCTTT | TRBV11-3 | few | . | TRBJ1-1
CASSLGQADGYTF | TGTGCCAGCAGCCTCGGACAGGCCGACGGCTACACCTTC | TRBV7-8 | . | TRBD1 | TRBJ1-2
CASSLNSPGNTIYF | TGTGCCAGCAGCTTGAACAGCCCTGGAAACACCATATATTTT | TRBV6-5 | once | . | TRBJ1-3
CASSVVRLRSNEQFF | TGTGCCAGTAGTGTTGTTAGACTTCGTTCCAATGAGCAGTTCTTC | TRBV19 | . | . | TRBJ2-1
CASAGTGRGEQFF | TGTGCCAGCGCCGGGACAGGGAGGGGTGAGCAGTTCTTC | TRBV12-3/TRBV12-4 | . | TRBD1 | TRBJ2-1
CASSLPGWNSPLHF | TGTGCCAGCAGTTTACCGGGATGGAATTCACCCCTCCACTTT | TRBV28 | . | . | TRBJ1-6
CASSQALAGLQYF | TGTGCCAGCAGCCAGGCATTAGCGGGATTGCAGTACTTC | TRBV14 | . | TRBD2 | TRBJ2-7
CSVNVDKNIQYF | TGCAGCGTTAACGTTGACAAAAACATTCAGTACTTC | TRBV29-1 | . | . | TRBJ2-4
CASSGGQGNQPQHF | TGTGCCAGCAGTGGGGGACAGGGAAATCAGCCCCAGCATTTT | TRBV28 | . | TRBD1 | TRBJ1-5
CASSGRTSGRGTQYF | TGCGCCAGCAGCGGTAGGACTAGCGGGAGAGGTACGCAGTATTTT | TRBV4-3 | . | TRBD2 | TRBJ2-3
CASGSPREGTEAFF | TGTGCCAGCGGTAGCCCCAGGGAAGGCACTGAAGCTTTCTTT | TRBV9 | . | . | TRBJ1-1
CASSLSAGNYGYTF | TGTGCCAGCAGTTTATCGGCAGGAAACTATGGCTACACCTTC | TRBV27 | few | . | TRBJ1-2
CASSLGTGFGYTF | TGTGCCAGCAGCCTCGGGACAGGGTTCGGCTACACCTTC | TRBV9 | . | TRBD1 | TRBJ1-2
CASSFEQGYEQYF | TGTGCCAGCAGCTTTGAACAGGGCTACGAGCAGTACTTC | TRBV5-4 | . | . | TRBJ2-7
CSVELALNEQFF | TGCAGCGTTGAACTAGCCCTCAATGAGCAGTTCTTC | TRBV29-1 | once | . | TRBJ2-1
CASSHSGQGPRYSNQPQHF | TGCGCCAGCAGTCACTCGGGACAGGGTCCTCGCTATAGCAATCAGCCCCAGCATTTT | TRBV23-1 | . | TRBD1 | TRBJ1-5
CASSSTLYEQYF | TGTGCCAGCAGTAGCACCCTTTACGAGCAGTACTTC | TRBV6-2/TRBV6-3 | . | . | TRBJ2-7
CASRQDRVYGYTF | TGTGCCAGCAGACAGGACAGGGTCTATGGCTACACCTTC | TRBV28 | . | TRBD1 | TRBJ1-2
CASSPGTFRDEQFF | TGTGCCAGCAGCCCAGGGACCTTTAGGGATGAGCAGTTCTTC | TRBV28 | . | . | TRBJ2-1
CASSGRVLYGYTF | TGTGCCAGCAGCGGGCGCGTCCTATATGGCTACACCTTC | TRBV9 | . | . | TRBJ1-2
CASSLDHSNPIYF | TGTGCCAGCAGCCTAGATCATAGTAACCCCATATATTTT | TRBV5-6 | . | . | TRBJ1-3
CASKTGQGNQPQHF | TGTGCCAGCAAGACGGGACAGGGAAATCAGCCCCAGCATTTT | TRBV27 | . | TRBD1 | TRBJ1-5
CASSLQPGEQFF | TGTGCCAGCAGCTTACAGCCGGGTGAGCAGTTCTTC | TRBV5-5 | . | . | TRBJ2-1
CASTGTGLTGGNTIYF | TGTGCCAGCACCGGGACAGGACTCACGGGGGGAAACACCATATATTTT | TRBV2 | . | TRBD1 | TRBJ1-3
CASTVGQNTEAFF | TGTGCCAGCACCGTGGGGCAAAACACTGAAGCTTTCTTT | TRBV28 | . | . | TRBJ1-1
CASSFMGQGAAEAFF | TGTGCCAGCAGCTTTATGGGACAGGGGGCGGCTGAAGCTTTCTTT | TRBV7-2 | . | TRBD1 | TRBJ1-1
CATSEGWGTEAFF | TGTGCCACCAGTGAAGGCTGGGGGACTGAAGCTTTCTTT | TRBV24-1 | . | . | TRBJ1-1
CASRATGGDGYTF | TGTGCCAGCAGAGCGACAGGGGGTGATGGCTACACCTTC | TRBV2 | . | TRBD1 | TRBJ1-2
CASSFGTAEETQYF | TGCGCCAGCAGCTTTGGGACAGCCGAAGAGACCCAGTACTTC | TRBV5-1 | once | TRBD1 | TRBJ2-5
CASSLNQGESLHF | TGCGCCAGCAGCCTTAATCAGGGGGAATCCCTCCACTTT | TRBV4-3 | . | TRBD1 | TRBJ1-6
CASSEEGGRNNEQFF | TGTGCCAGCAGTGAAGAGGGTGGTAGGAATAACGAGCAGTTCTTC | TRBV6-4 | . | . | TRBJ2-1
CASLRVSLMNTEAFF | TGTGCCAGCCTAAGAGTTTCCCTTATGAACACTGAAGCTTTCTTT | TRBV11-2 | . | . | TRBJ1-1
CASSSPAGRSYEQYF | TGTGCCAGCAGTTCCCCAGCGGGACGCTCCTACGAGCAGTACTTC | TRBV28 | once | TRBD2 | TRBJ2-7
CAWRLRGPGANVLTF | TGTGCCTGGAGGCTCAGGGGACCTGGGGCCAACGTCCTGACTTTC | TRBV30 | . | . | TRBJ2-6
CSVDTGANVLTF | TGCAGCGTTGATACCGGGGCCAACGTCCTGACTTTC | TRBV29-1 | . | . | TRBJ2-6
CASSSHSTGNTEAFF | TGTGCCAGCAGCTCCCACTCGACAGGGAACACTGAAGCTTTCTTT | TRBV28 | . | . | TRBJ1-1
CASSPSGQPQHF | TGTGCCAGCAGTCCCTCGGGGCAGCCCCAGCATTTT | TRBV28 | . | . | TRBJ1-5
CASSLGLAGVYEQFF | TGTGCCAGCAGCTTGGGACTAGCGGGAGTGTATGAGCAGTTCTTC | TRBV7-2 | . | TRBD2 | TRBJ2-1
CATSRGFTDTQYF | TGTGCCACCAGCAGAGGGTTCACAGATACGCAGTATTTT | TRBV15 | . | . | TRBJ2-3
CAISELTGYGYTF | TGTGCCATCAGTGAGTTAACAGGCTATGGCTACACCTTC | TRBV10-3 | . | . | TRBJ1-2
CAISLGGRAYEQYF | TGTGCCATCAGTCTGGGGGGACGGGCGTACGAGCAGTACTTC | TRBV10-3 | . | . | TRBJ2-7
CASINREESGNTIYF | TGTGCCAGCATTAACAGGGAGGAATCTGGAAACACCATATATTTT | TRBV6-6 | . | . | TRBJ1-3
CSSGSRTEAFF | TGCAGTTCGGGGTCGAGGACTGAAGCTTTCTTT | TRBV20-1 | . | . | TRBJ1-1
CASSQENWSGEQFF | TGCGCCAGCAGCCAAGAAAACTGGAGTGGTGAGCAGTTCTTC | TRBV4-3 | . | . | TRBJ2-1
CASSLWRGIQTPSF | TGTGCCAGCAGTTTATGGAGGGGAATACAAACCCCCTCCTTC | TRBV28 | . | . | TRBJ1-2
CASSTRTGDSVAKNIQYF | TGTGCCAGCAGCACCAGGACAGGGGATAGTGTTGCCAAAAACATTCAGTACTTC | TRBV21-1 | . | . | TRBJ2-4
CASRYPTSGGADTQYF | TGTGCCAGCAGGTACCCGACTAGCGGGGGGGCAGATACGCAGTATTTT | TRBV6-2/TRBV6-3 | . | TRBD2 | TRBJ2-3
CASRRTGQALNSPLHF | TGTGCCAGCAGACGCACGGGACAGGCCTTAAATTCACCCCTCCACTTT | TRBV28 | . | TRBD1 | TRBJ1-6
CASSLEYPGLGVNEQFF | TGCGCCAGCAGCTTGGAATATCCGGGATTAGGGGTAAATGAGCAGTTCTTC | TRBV5-1 | . | . | TRBJ2-1
CSGLDSEAEQFF | TGCAGCGGGTTGGACAGCGAAGCTGAGCAGTTCTTC | TRBV29-1 | . | . | TRBJ2-1